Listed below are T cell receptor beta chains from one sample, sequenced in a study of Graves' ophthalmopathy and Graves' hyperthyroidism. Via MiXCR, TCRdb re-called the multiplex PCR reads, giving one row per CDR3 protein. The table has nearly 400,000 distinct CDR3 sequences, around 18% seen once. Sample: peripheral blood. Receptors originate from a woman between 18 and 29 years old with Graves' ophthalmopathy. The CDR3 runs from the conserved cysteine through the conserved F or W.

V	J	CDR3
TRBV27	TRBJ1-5	CASSFSGVRQPQHF
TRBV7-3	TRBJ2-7	CASSSGQVHEQYF
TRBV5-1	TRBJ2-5	CASSQDRNQYF
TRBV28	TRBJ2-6	CASSSRVTGANVLTF
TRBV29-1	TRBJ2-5	CSVEEWRGAQETQYF
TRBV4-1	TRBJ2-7	CASSQSGDRGVYEQYF
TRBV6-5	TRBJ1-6	CASSYSGRNSPLHF
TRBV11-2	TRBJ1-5	CASSLDAGSGNQPQHF
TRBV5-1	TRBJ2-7	CASSLDGGQAYEQYF
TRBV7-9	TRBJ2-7	CASSPNVRPYEQYF
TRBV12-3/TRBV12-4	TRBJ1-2	CASSLEGEDGYTF
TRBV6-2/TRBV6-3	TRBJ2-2	CASSFKQGPSGELFF
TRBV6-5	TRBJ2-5	CASRTLTQETQYF
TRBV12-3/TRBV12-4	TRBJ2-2	CASSGLADNTGELFF
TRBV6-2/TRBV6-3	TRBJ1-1	CASTPQRVWTEAFF
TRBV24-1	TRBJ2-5	CATRFLAGEETQYF
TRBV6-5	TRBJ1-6	CASSPTGHAGSPLHF
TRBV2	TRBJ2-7	CASSEPAPTGEQYF
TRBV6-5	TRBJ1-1	CASRLGTEHAEAFF
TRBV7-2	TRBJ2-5	CASLPGTSAETQYF
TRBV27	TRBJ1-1	CASSRMTGGGWNTEAFF
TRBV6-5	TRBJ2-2	CASSYGGQGVLGGELFF
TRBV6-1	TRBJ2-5	CASSPGPIQETQYF
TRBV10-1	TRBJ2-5	CASSEGGWEETQYF
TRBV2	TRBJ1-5	CASSESPASNQPQHF
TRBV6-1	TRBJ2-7	CASSEHLAGGTSYEQYF
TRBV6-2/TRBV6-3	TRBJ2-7	CASSSDLTTSF
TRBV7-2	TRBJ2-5	CSRTGVQETQYF
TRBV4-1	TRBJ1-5	CASSRQVGPPGQPQHF
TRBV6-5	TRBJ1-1	CASSYSSGSLNTEAFF
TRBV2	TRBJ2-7	CASGDRPISYEQYF
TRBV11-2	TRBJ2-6	CASSSHGGAGANVLTF
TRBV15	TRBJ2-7	CATSREAGAEQYF
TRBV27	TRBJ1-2	CASRITGTTSYGYTF
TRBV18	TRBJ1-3	CASSPGRGTGNTIYF
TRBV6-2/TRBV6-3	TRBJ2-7	CASGRARDVNEQYF
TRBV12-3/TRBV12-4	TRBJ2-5	CASSQGLAGGNQETQYF
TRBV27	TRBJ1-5	CASNLAGSNQPQHF
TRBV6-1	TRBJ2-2	CASSASTGEPTGELFF
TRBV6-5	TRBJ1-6	CASSYREGYNSPLHF
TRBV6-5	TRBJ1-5	CASTGGFNQPQHF
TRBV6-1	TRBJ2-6	CASNTGSSGANVLTF
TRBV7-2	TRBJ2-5	CASSLWGAQYF
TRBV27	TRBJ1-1	CASTRTGGSNQPGVTEAFF
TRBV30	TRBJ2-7	CAWRGAPALEQYF
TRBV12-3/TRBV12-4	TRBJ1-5	CASSLDRGLRNQPQHF
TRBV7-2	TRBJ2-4	CASRLGGTKNIQYF
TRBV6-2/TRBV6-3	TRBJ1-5	CASSPLATGVNQPQHF
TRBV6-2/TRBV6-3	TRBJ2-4	CASTVGEGSSAKNIQYF